Listed here are 3 T cell receptor beta chains from one sample, sequenced in a study of blood T cell repertoires in COVID-19. Assay: immunoSEQ multiplex PCR; the TCRdb copy retains only in-frame clones and omits some. The sample consists of under 150,000 clones, roughly three quarters of them appearing once. Sequenced input: peripheral blood. The receptors were sampled from a man aged 45-65 years with active or convalescent COVID-19.

This chain uses TRBV9 with TRBJ1-4, with TRBD1 identical over 10 bases. This CDR3 comprises 14 residues. Trimming at V came to 3 bases and at J to 8 bases, leaving 4 bases not matched to a gene. Germline V gives CDR1 SGDLS, CDR2 YYNGEE. CDR3 DNA sequence: TGTGCCAGCAGCGGACAGGGGGCCAGGGAAAAACTGTTTTTT. Its protein is CASSGQGAREKLFF.

The J gene is TRBJ2-7, the V gene TRBV5-4, with a weak D call TRBD1 (5 bases). This CDR3 has 14 residues. Per germline, CDR1 SGHNT and CDR2 YYREEE (reference sequence). V lost 3 bases and J 0 bases, leaving 10 bases between the germline ends. The CDR3 loop is CASSWDRGSYEQYF. In nucleotides, the CDR3 is TGTGCCAGCAGCTGGGATAGGGGCTCCTACGAGCAGTACTTC.

The chain carries TRBV11-2 and TRBJ2-5, with 11 bases that match TRBD2. Trimming took 5 bases from V and 5 from J; bases not matched to a gene: 4. CDR1 SGHAT and CDR2 FQNNGV come from the germline V gene. The CDR3 has 14 residues. The CDR3 reads CASSLLAGDETQYF. The CDR3 DNA reads as TGTGCCAGCAGCCTACTAGCGGGAGATGAGACCCAGTACTTC. Full variable domain (rest looked up from reference TRBV11-2 and TRBJ2-5): EAGVAQSPRYKIIEKRQSVAFWCNPISGHATLYWYQQILGQGPKLLIQFQNNGVVDDSQLPKDRFSAERLKGVDSTLKIQPAKLEDSAVYLCASSLLAGDETQYFGPGTRLLVL.